This T cell receptor beta chain was sequenced in a study of OX40 agonist ivuxolimab in advanced cancers. Overall study context: Cohort: around 83% men, mean age about 60, aged roughly 23 to 90. Whole-study findings and limits: Which antigen the expanded peripheral T cells recognized is unknown.

TCRdb's copy holds only in-frame clones and misses some; the assay was immunoSEQ multiplex PCR. The table has 65,000 to 75,000 clones, approximately 89% seen once. Per germline, CDR1 SNHLY and CDR2 FYNNEI. The CDR3 extends over 15 amino acids. V lost 4 bases and J 3 bases, leaving 13 bases between the germline ends. Comment on this clone: Its antigen is as yet unknown.

The gene calls are TRBV2 and TRBJ1-5, with D possibly TRBD1 on 6 matching bases. The sequence derives from an adult with an advanced solid tumor such as melanoma, head and neck, liver or kidney cancer. Source: CD4+ or CD8+ T cells sorted from blood, taken in a trial of the OX40 agonist ivuxolimab. CDR3 sequence reads: CASSVGQSDNQPQHF. DNA for the CDR3: TGTGCCAGCAGTGTAGGACAGTCCGACAATCAGCCCCAGCATTTT.